A single sample gave rise to the 26 T cell receptor beta chains below, sequenced in a study of blood T cell repertoires in COVID-19. This table comes from immunoSEQ multiplex PCR, and its TCRdb copy is limited to in-frame clones, with some not included. The sample yields some 400,000 clones, 85% to 90% seen once. The sequencing sample was made of peripheral blood. These receptors were taken from a human donor in a cohort sampled during active COVID-19.

V and J are TRBV4-1 and TRBJ1-1; 8 bases fit TRBD1. Germline V gives CDR1 MGHRA, CDR2 YSYEKL. With 3 bases clipped from V and 8 bases from J, the junction kept 20 bases outside the gene matches. This CDR3 is 18 amino acids long. This CDR3 reads CASSHPRGQGATFVEAFF. The DNA of the CDR3 is TGCGCCAGCAGCCACCCACGGGGGCAGGGGGCGACATTCGTGGAAGCTTTCTTT.

The V call is TRBV29-1, the J call TRBJ1-2; weak D call: TRBD1 (6 bases). This CDR3 is built from 14 residues. Per the germline V gene, CDR1 is SQVTM and CDR2 is ANQGSEA. V was shortened by 3 bases and J by 2 bases, with 13 bases between the two germline ends. The CDR3: CSVDSTGTNYGYTF. CDR3 DNA sequence: TGCAGCGTTGACTCGACAGGTACGAACTATGGCTACACCTTC.

This clone appeared once. This chain connects TRBV7-8 to TRBJ2-3, with D tentatively TRBD2 (5 bases). Trimming took 3 bases from V and 4 from J, leaving 11 bases between them. The germline V gene encodes CDR1 SGHVS and CDR2 FQNEAQ. The CDR3 covers 14 residues. In DNA form, the CDR3 reads TGTGCCAGCAGCTTTCTTGAGGGCCCAGATACGCAGTATTTT. Translation gives CASSFLEGPDTQYF.

In this sample, this clone turned up once. This chain uses TRBV5-6 with TRBJ2-7; D is perhaps TRBD1 (6 bases). The CDR3 covers 14 residues. The germline V gene encodes CDR1 SGHDT and CDR2 YYEEEE. Between the trimmed V and J ends, which lost 4 bases and 5 bases, there was a span of 16 bases. The CDR3 loop is CASSPAGTRDEQYF. CDR3 sequence (DNA): TGTGCCAGCAGCCCCGCCGGGACAAGAGACGAGCAGTACTTC.

Turning to this clone: This sample includes further DNA sequences coding for the same CDR3. The V call is TRBV5-1, the J call TRBJ2-3; 9 nucleotides agree with TRBD2. The CDR3 is made up of 16 amino acids. The V gene's germline CDR1 is SGHRS and CDR2 YFSETQ. Trimming at V came to 0 bases and at J to 2 bases, leaving 4 bases not matched to a gene. The CDR3 loop reads CASSLGLAGFTDTQYF. The CDR3 DNA sequence: TGCGCCAGCAGCTTGGGGCTAGCGGGGTTCACAGATACGCAGTATTTT.

This clone has a handful of counts. The chain has TRBV27 and TRBJ1-6; weak D call: TRBD1 (6 bases). The CDR3 is 14 amino acids. V lost 6 bases and J lost 10, with 16 bases in between. The germline V gene encodes CDR1 MNHEY and CDR2 SMNVEV (reference sequence). In DNA, the CDR3 is TGTGCCAGCAGGCAACAGGGAAAAGGCTCACCCCTCCACTTT. Translating gives CASRQQGKGSPLHF.

The chain uses TRBV20-1 and TRBJ2-5; 7 bases match TRBD1. V gave up 3 bases and J gave up 6 bases; unmatched junction bases: 13. Germline V gene data show CDR1 as DFQATT and CDR2 as SNEGSKA (reference sequence). This CDR3 has 15 residues. CDR3 amino acids: CSASTRTGDLQTQYF. The CDR3 DNA is TGCAGTGCTAGTACCCGGACAGGAGACCTCCAGACCCAGTACTTC.

V gene TRBV18 combines with J gene TRBJ2-3; weak D call: TRBD1 (6 bases). The germline V and J ends were trimmed by 3 bases and 2 bases, with 15 bases remaining between them. The germline CDR1 and CDR2 sequences are KGHSH and LQKENI. The CDR3 is 16 residues long. The CDR3 reads CASSPGLGQNTDTQYF. CDR3 bases: TGTGCCAGCTCACCGGGGCTAGGACAGAACACAGATACGCAGTATTTT.

The V and J genes are TRBV5-6 and TRBJ1-2; perhaps TRBD1 as D (6 bases). The V and J ends lost 4 bases and 3 bases respectively, with 19 bases between them. Germline CDR1 reads SGHDT; CDR2 reads YYEEEE. The CDR3 spans 16 residues. The CDR3 region is CASSDLGVAGDYGYTF. The DNA of the CDR3 is TGTGCCAGCAGCGACTTAGGGGTGGCAGGGGACTATGGCTACACCTTC.

This clone showed up just once. The rearrangement joins TRBV7-8 to TRBJ1-1; maybe TRBD1 (5 bases). V gave up 6 bases and J gave up 6 bases, with 17 bases separating them. The germline V gene encodes CDR1 SGHVS and CDR2 FQNEAQ. This CDR3 is 14 amino acids long. CDR3 coding DNA: TGTGCCAGCAGGCTCCAGCGGGGGATCTCTGAAGCTTTCTTT. As protein: CASRLQRGISEAFF.

The chain carries TRBV4-1 and TRBJ2-5; maybe TRBD2 (6 bases). In germline, CDR1 is MGHRA, CDR2 YSYEKL. The ends were cut back, 8 bases at V and 4 bases at J, with 17 bases in the middle. CDR3 size: 14 residues. The CDR3, as DNA: TGCGCCAGCTCCGGGACTCTTCACGGAGAGACCCAGTACTTC. Amino acids: CASSGTLHGETQYF.

The chain has TRBV18 and TRBJ2-5; 9 bases match TRBD1. Germline lookup yields CDR1 KGHSH and CDR2 LQKENI. The CDR3 extends over 14 amino acids. Trimming cost V 4 bases and J 6 bases; bases outside gene matches: 6. The CDR3 nucleotides are TGTGCCAGCTCACGGGACAGGGACCAGCAGACCCAGTACTTC. Protein sequence: CASSRDRDQQTQYF.

The genes are TRBV5-5 and TRBJ1-4; 7 nucleotides agree with TRBD1. J lost 0 bases, V lost 7 bases, and 18 bases had no gene match. This CDR3 region has 19 residues. Germline lookup yields CDR1 SGHKS and CDR2 YYEKEE (reference sequence). The CDR3 nucleotides are TGTGCCAGCCAGAGGGACCTAGGGGGCGGGGATTCAACTAATGAAAAACTGTTTTTT. This codes for CASQRDLGGGDSTNEKLFF.

The V gene is TRBV11-1, the J gene TRBJ2-1; the D is unclear. Trimming took off 1 base at V and 5 bases at J, with 6 bases between the two ends. Per germline, CDR1 SGHAT and CDR2 FQDESV (reference sequence). The CDR3 covers 13 residues. The CDR3 coding sequence is TGTGCCAGCAGCTTAGGGCCGAACAATGAGCAGTTCTTC. Its translation: CASSLGPNNEQFF.

This rearrangement joins TRBV10-1 to TRBJ1-1; D is undetermined. Per germline, CDR1 WNHNN and CDR2 SYGVQD (reference sequence). This CDR3 is built from 12 residues. V was cut by 4 bases and J by 11 bases, with 14 bases left in between. Here the CDR3 DNA reads TGCGCCAGCAGTGGTCCCTCGGGGAATGCTTTCTTT. This gives the protein CASSGPSGNAFF.

The chain is built from TRBV7-2 and TRBJ2-5, with 9 bases aligning to TRBD2. Per germline, CDR1 SGHTA and CDR2 FQGNSA. Germline trimming cut 2 bases from V and 1 base from J; bases unmatched to any gene: 5. This CDR3 has 16 amino acids. As DNA, the CDR3 is TGTGCCAGCAGCTTACTTGGCGGGGGGGTCCAAGAGACCCAGTACTTC. Amino acids: CASSLLGGGVQETQYF.

The rearrangement joins TRBV7-3 to TRBJ1-1, with TRBD1 matching over 10 bases. With 5 bases clipped from V and 3 bases from J, the junction kept 6 bases outside the gene matches. CDR1 and CDR2 from the germline V gene are SGHTA and FQGTGA. The CDR3 spans 15 residues. The CDR3 loop reads CASSLSGTGDTEAFF. CDR3 DNA sequence: TGTGCCAGCAGCCTTTCCGGGACAGGGGACACTGAAGCTTTCTTT.

The chain couples TRBV5-1 to TRBJ2-5, with D perhaps matching TRBD2 (5 bases). V shed 3 bases and J shed 4 bases, with 16 bases lying between them. CDR3 size: 15 residues. Germline values: CDR1 SGHRS, CDR2 YFSETQ. In nucleotides, the CDR3 is TGCGCCAGCAGCTCCCACCCCGACGGAGGAGAGACCCAGTACTTC. It is translated as CASSSHPDGGETQYF.

The genes are TRBV28 and TRBJ2-1, with TRBD2 identical over 7 bases. CDR3 size: 15 residues. V dropped 2 bases and J dropped 4; count of bases not matched to a gene: 5. Germline V CDR1 and CDR2: MDHEN, SYDVKM. The CDR3 bases are TGTGCCAGCAGTTTAAGGCCTAGCGGTTACAATGAGCAGTTCTTC. Encoded protein: CASSLRPSGYNEQFF. The full variable domain, its missing parts supplied by reference TRBV28 and TRBJ2-1, is DVKVTQSSRYLVKRTGEKVFLECVQDMDHENMFWYRQDPGLGLRLIYFSYDVKMKEKGDIPEGYSVSREKKERFSLILESASTNQTSMYLCASSLRPSGYNEQFFGPGTRLTVL.

V gene TRBV20-1 combines with J gene TRBJ2-7; 7 bases agree with TRBD2. The CDR3 runs 13 residues. Germline V gene data show CDR1 as DFQATT and CDR2 as SNEGSKA (reference sequence). J was trimmed by 4 bases and V by 3 bases; bases with no gene match: 6. Here the CDR3 DNA reads TGCAGTGCTAGTTCTGGACTAGTTTACGAGCAGTACTTC. It yields the protein CSASSGLVYEQYF.

This clone turned up a few times. This chain's CDR3 is CASSTASGGAVVYEQYF. CDR3 sequence (DNA): TGTGCCAGCAGCACTGCTAGCGGGGGGGCGGTGGTCTACGAGCAGTACTTC. This rearrangement joins TRBV7-2 to TRBJ2-7, with 12 bases lining up with TRBD2. CDR1 SGHTA and CDR2 FQGNSA come from the germline V gene. The CDR3 totals 17 residues. Losses at the gene ends were 5 bases for V and 3 bases for J; bases not matched to a gene: 11.

The rearrangement links TRBV14 to TRBJ2-7; 11 bases match TRBD2. The CDR3 is 20 amino acids. Germline assignment: CDR1 SGHDN and CDR2 FVKESK. The V and J ends lost 0 bases and 2 bases, in that order; junction bases with no gene match: 15. In DNA form, the CDR3 reads TGTGCCAGCAGCCAAGATAGAGTCGGGCTAGCGGGGGGAATCCCCTACGAGCAGTACTTC. This encodes CASSQDRVGLAGGIPYEQYF.

DNA for the CDR3: TGTGCCTCATCCCGGGGTGATGGCTACACCTTC. As protein: CASSRGDGYTF. V usage is TRBV11-2 and J usage is TRBJ1-2; D unclear. V was clipped by 11 bases and J by 6 bases, with 13 bases between them. In germline, CDR1 is SGHAT, CDR2 FQNNGV. CDR3 length: 11 amino acids.

The rearrangement uses TRBV10-2 and TRBJ1-5; 9 bases agree with TRBD1. Unmatched junction bases numbered 9, after V lost 0 bases and J lost 6 bases. The CDR3 is 17 amino acids. Germline V gene lookup returns CDR1 WSHSY and CDR2 SAAADI. CDR3 coding DNA: TGCGCCAGCAGTGAGTCCCCCGGGGGACAGGGCTTTCAGCCCCAGCATTTT. It translates to CASSESPGGQGFQPQHF.

The chain links TRBV7-9 to TRBJ2-3; 9 bases line up with TRBD2. Looked up from germline, CDR1 is SEHNR and CDR2 is FQNEAQ (reference sequence). The ends lost 3 bases at V and 6 bases at J; junction bases unmatched: 10. There are 16 residues in the CDR3. The CDR3 is CASSLRAGGPSDTQYF. The CDR3 coding sequence is TGTGCCAGCAGCTTGCGGGCGGGAGGGCCATCTGATACGCAGTATTTT. The full variable domain, completed using reference TRBV7-9 and TRBJ2-3, is DTGVSQNPRHKITKRGQNVTFRCDPISEHNRLYWYRQTLGQGPEFLTYFQNEAQLEKSRLLSDRFSAERPKGSFSTLEIQRTEQGDSAMYLCASSLRAGGPSDTQYFGPGTRLTVL.

The chain combines TRBV7-9 with TRBJ2-1; no clear D gene. Germline V gives CDR1 SEHNR, CDR2 FQNEAQ (reference sequence). Trimming removed 3 bases at V and 6 bases at J, with 9 bases between. The CDR3 is made up of 13 amino acids. Written as DNA, the CDR3 is TGTGCCAGCAGCTTGACATCTTCCAATGAGCAGTTCTTC. Its translation is CASSLTSSNEQFF.